This T cell receptor (beta chain) derives from a study of a mutant IDH1 vaccine in newly diagnosed glioma. The time point was: baseline, week 1 (first vaccination visit). Treatment: pre-vaccination baseline after standard-of-care therapy. TCRdb's table, derived via immunoSEQ multiplex PCR, lists solely in-frame clones and lacks some. The table has about 98,000 clones, roughly 90% seen once. This CDR3 is built from 12 residues. The V and J ends lost 7 bases and 6 bases respectively, with 10 bases between them. The germline CDR1 and CDR2 sequences are LNHDA and SQIVND (reference sequence). A few counts support this clone.

This specimen consisted of PBMCs, obtained from a glioma patient treated with radiotherapy, temozolomide or both. V usage is TRBV19 and J usage is TRBJ1-5; no definite D call. The receptor was isolated from a woman aged 45-60 years with glioma. The CDR3 region is CASKSGIQPQHF. Written as DNA, the CDR3 is TGTGCCAGTAAATCGGGAATTCAGCCCCAGCATTTT.